The 24 T cell receptor beta chains presented below share a single source sample, sequenced in a study of tumor-infiltrating lymphocytes in oesophageal squamous cell carcinoma. TCRdb called the PCR reads again in MiXCR, with one record for every CDR3 protein. The table shows about 15,000 distinct CDR3 sequences, with 50% occurring only once. The specimen sequenced was esophageal tumor tissue. The receptors were gathered from a male donor with esophageal squamous cell carcinoma.

This clonotype was seen many times. The CDR3 does not close with the conserved phenylalanine or tryptophan, likely indicating a read error. The DNA is omitted, as the CDR3 cannot be located on it reliably, and the CDR3 follows TCRdb's listing. V is TRBV7-2 and J is TRBJ2-7. The CDR3 is 9 amino acids long, termini counted. The V gene's germline CDR1 is SGHTA and CDR2 FQGNSA. CDR3 sequence reads: CASSFPIRT.

Many counts were recorded for this clonotype. This may be a read error, as it is one base from a much larger clone. The chain couples TRBV7-9 to TRBJ2-7, with 10 bases lining up with TRBD2. This CDR3 has 16 residues. CDR1 is SEHNR, CDR2 FQNEAQ, per germline (reference sequence). The V segment lost 2 bases and the J segment 7 bases; nucleotides outside the gene matches: 11. The CDR3 nucleotides read TGTGCCAGCAGCTTAAGGGGCGGACTAGCGGACAATGAGCAGTACTTC. Translation: CASSLRGGLADNEQYF. The whole variable domain, remainder taken from reference TRBV7-9 and TRBJ2-7, is DTGVSQNPRHKITKRGQNVTFRCDPISEHNRLYWYRQTLGQGPEFLTYFQNEAQLEKSRLLSDRFSAERPKGSFSTLEIQRTEQGDSAMYLCASSLRGGLADNEQYFGPGTRLTVT.

This clonotype was observed a few times. The V call is TRBV28, the J call TRBJ2-4; TRBD1 aligns across 7 bases. TRBJ2-7 matches the DNA end more closely, so the J call is doubtful. CDR3 length: 14 residues. The V gene's germline CDR1 is MDHEN and CDR2 SYDVKM. The DNA of the CDR3 is TGTGCCAGCAGTTCTATACAGGGGTCCTACGAGCAGTACTTC. This gives the protein CASSSIQGSYEQYF.

This clonotype was recorded at least ten times. The chain combines TRBV4-1 with TRBJ1-2; 8 bases agree with TRBD1. Germline loops: CDR1 MGHRA, CDR2 YSYEKL. The J segment lost 8 bases and the V segment lost 1 base, leaving 6 bases of the junction unmatched. The CDR3 consists of 14 residues. This CDR3 reads CASSQVDRGLGYTF. CDR3 in DNA: TGCGCCAGCAGCCAAGTTGACAGGGGTTTGGGCTACACCTTC.

This clonotype was detected many times. A much larger clone lies a single base off, so this may be a read error. The V call is TRBV28, the J call TRBJ2-5; 7 positions agree with TRBD1. Germline-derived CDR1 and CDR2 are MDHEN and SYDVKM. Trimming cost V 6 bases and J 11 bases; bases outside gene matches: 27. The length of the CDR3 is 18 residues. CDR3 bases: TGTGCCAGCAGATCGACAGGGCTACCCCTACACTCCTACAATGAGCAGTACTTC. Its protein product is CASRSTGLPLHSYNEQYF.

The V and J genes are TRBV7-2 and TRBJ2-7; TRBD2 matches 9 bases. With the DNA end fitting TRBJ2-1 better, the J assignment may be wrong. This CDR3 contains 14 residues. The germline CDR1 and CDR2 sequences are SGHTA and FQGNSA. Here the CDR3 DNA reads TGTGCCAGCAGCTCAGCGGGGGGCCCGTATGAGCAGTTCTTC. Translated, it gives CASSSAGGPYEQFF.

The V gene is TRBV6-1, the J gene TRBJ2-1, with unresolved D. V lost 6 bases to trimming and J lost 4 bases, with 7 bases between them. This CDR3 has 12 amino acids. Germline CDR1 is MNHNS and CDR2 is SASEGT. DNA of the CDR3: TGTGCCAGCAGCGCCTCTTACAATGAGCAGTTCTTC. Residues: CASSASYNEQFF.

The chain employs TRBV7-3 and TRBJ2-7; D gene uncertain. CDR1 is SGHTA and CDR2 is FQGTGA in the germline V gene. CDR3 size: 14 residues. The V end lost 3 bases, the J end lost 5 bases, and 14 bases lay between the germline ends. CDR3 in DNA: TGTGCCAGCAGCTTCTCGGGTGGCCAAGACGAGCAGTACTTC. Translated, it gives CASSFSGGQDEQYF.

There are a few counts of this clonotype. The V call is TRBV7-2, the J call TRBJ2-7, with 7 bases that match TRBD2. The DNA end lines up better with TRBJ2-5; the J call may be wrong. The CDR3 length is 16 residues. CDR1 and CDR2 (germline): SGHTA, FQGNSA. CDR3 DNA sequence: TGTGCCAGCAGCCCTGGGACTACAGGAGGATTGGAGACCCAGTACTTC. Translation gives CASSPGTTGGLETQYF.

The chain links TRBV24-1 to TRBJ2-1; 11 bases match TRBD2. After removal of 4 bases from V and 8 bases from J, the junction contained 9 bases not matched to a gene. The CDR3 extends over 16 amino acids. Germline CDR1 is KGHDR and CDR2 is SFDVKD. Written as DNA, the CDR3 is TGTGCCACCAGTGACCCCACTAGCGGGAGAGCCCATGAGCAGTTCTTC. Protein: CATSDPTSGRAHEQFF.

This clonotype has ten or more counts. The genes are TRBV11-2 and TRBJ2-5; the match to TRBD1 covers 7 bases. CDR3 length: 14 residues. V was pared by 2 bases and J by 3 bases, with 3 bases of the junction left unmatched. Germline values: CDR1 SGHAT, CDR2 FQNNGV. The CDR3 is CASSLTQGEETQYF. In DNA, the CDR3 is TGTGCCAGCAGCTTAACCCAGGGGGAAGAGACCCAGTACTTC. Using reference TRBV11-2 and TRBJ2-5 for the parts outside the CDR3, the full variable domain is EAGVAQSPRYKIIEKRQSVAFWCNPISGHATLYWYQQILGQGPKLLIQFQNNGVVDDSQLPKDRFSAERLKGVDSTLKIQPAKLEDSAVYLCASSLTQGEETQYFGPGTRLLVL.

The V and J genes are TRBV9 and TRBJ2-5; 8 bases are a match to TRBD2. Germline values: CDR1 SGDLS, CDR2 YYNGEE. V was pared by 0 bases and J by 11 bases, with 18 bases of the junction left unmatched. The CDR3 length is 17 residues. CDR3 DNA: TGTGCCAGCAGCGTAGGACTAGCGACGAGCTCCTACAATGAGCAGTACTTC. It is translated as CASSVGLATSSYNEQYF.

The chain carries TRBV7-6 and TRBJ2-1; 9 positions agree with TRBD2. The tail of the sequence fits TRBJ2-7 better, so the J call may be wrong. The CDR3 sequence is 18 residues long. The V gene's germline CDR1 is SGHVS and CDR2 FNYEAQ. The CDR3, as DNA: TGTGCCAGCAGCTTACCGCGGCCTTGCGGGAGGGCCGGGAATGAGCAGTACTTC. Its protein product is CASSLPRPCGRAGNEQYF.

The gene calls are TRBV6-6 and TRBJ2-1; D gene uncertain. This CDR3 comprises 15 residues. Trimming took off 6 bases at V and 0 bases at J, with 12 bases between the two ends. The germline gives CDR1 MNHNY, CDR2 SVGAGI (reference sequence). DNA for the CDR3: TGTGCCAGCAGCGTTTCCGTAGGCTCCTACAATGAGCAGTTCTTC. This encodes CASSVSVGSYNEQFF.

In its sample, this clonotype was seen many times. This chain connects TRBV6-4 to TRBJ2-5; the match to TRBD1 covers 12 bases. The CDR3 is 16 residues long. V shed 3 bases, J shed 11 bases, and the junction held 13 bases outside the gene matches. Germline-derived CDR1 and CDR2 are MRHNA and SNTAGT. The CDR3 is CASSETGTGGYNEQYF. The CDR3 DNA reads as TGTGCCAGCAGTGAGACCGGGACAGGGGGCTACAATGAGCAGTACTTC.

This clonotype was recorded a few times. The chain recombines TRBV7-3 with TRBJ2-1, with 7 bases lining up with TRBD2. The J call could be wrong; TRBJ2-5 is a better fit for the DNA end. The CDR3 covers 15 residues. The V gene's germline CDR1 is SGHTA and CDR2 FQGTGA. CDR3 nucleotide sequence: TGTGCCAGCAGCTTAAGTTCGGGGGGCCAAGAGACCCAGTACTTC. Translating gives CASSLSSGGQETQYF.

The J gene is TRBJ1-5, the V gene TRBV7-2; D gene uncertain. The ends were cut back, 1 base at V and 4 bases at J, with 11 bases in the middle. Germline assignment: CDR1 SGHTA and CDR2 FQGNSA. The CDR3 spans 15 residues. In DNA, the CDR3 is TGTGCCAGCAGCTTAGTTGCAGGTCGTAATCAGCCCCAGCATTTT. Translation: CASSLVAGRNQPQHF.

The rearrangement joins TRBV29-1 to TRBJ2-3; 8 nucleotides agree with TRBD1. Per the germline V gene, CDR1 is SQVTM and CDR2 is ANQGSEA. V was pared by 4 bases and J by 2 bases, with 2 bases of the junction left unmatched. The CDR3 totals 13 residues. The CDR3: CSVATGVTDTQYF. CDR3 nucleotide sequence: TGCAGCGTTGCGACAGGGGTCACAGATACGCAGTATTTT.

The chain employs TRBV7-2 and TRBJ2-3; D not certain. The CDR3 loop spans 14 amino acids. Germline V gives CDR1 SGHTA, CDR2 FQGNSA. V gave up 2 bases and J gave up 2 bases, with 8 bases separating them. The CDR3 region is CASSLNGNTDTQYF. The CDR3, as DNA: TGTGCCAGCAGCTTAAATGGGAACACAGATACGCAGTATTTT.

This chain links TRBV6-2 or TRBV6-3 with TRBJ2-5; 7 bases map to TRBD2. J was trimmed by 11 bases and V by 5 bases; bases with no gene match: 11. The CDR3 is 13 residues long. Looked up from germline, CDR1 is MNHEY and CDR2 is SVGEGT. The CDR3 nucleotides are TGTGCCAGCAGTGAACTCGCAGGGCGGGAGCAGTACTTC. Protein: CASSELAGREQYF.

This clonotype was detected many times. This rearrangement joins TRBV6-1 to TRBJ1-5; 7 bases agree with TRBD1. Germline CDR1 MNHNS, CDR2 SASEGT. The CDR3 covers 13 residues. Losses at the gene ends were 7 bases for V and 5 bases for J; bases not matched to a gene: 5. This CDR3 is CASNRDSYQPQHF. The CDR3, as DNA: TGTGCCAGCAACCGGGACAGTTATCAGCCCCAGCATTTT.

This chain links TRBV10-1 with TRBJ1-1; D is perhaps TRBD1 (6 bases). The germline gives CDR1 WNHNN, CDR2 SYGVQD (reference sequence). The CDR3 covers 17 residues. V lost 0 bases to trimming and J lost 1 base, with 15 bases between them. CDR3 sequence: CASSESKGGRSNTEAFF. The CDR3 coding sequence is TGCGCCAGCAGTGAGTCTAAGGGGGGCAGATCGAACACTGAAGCTTTCTTT.

The chain carries TRBV28 and TRBJ2-2; the match to TRBD1 covers 9 bases. The V and J ends lost 7 bases and 5 bases, in that order; junction bases with no gene match: 11. Per the germline V gene, CDR1 is MDHEN and CDR2 is SYDVKM. This CDR3 contains 16 residues. Here the CDR3 DNA reads TGTGCCAGCACCACCGTTGGGACAGGGAGGACCGGGGAGCTGTTTTTT. The encoded protein is CASTTVGTGRTGELFF.

The CDR3 DNA reads as TGTGCCAGCAGTCGTAGCGGGAGGGCCACAGATACGCAGTATTTT. Amino acid sequence: CASSRSGRATDTQYF. The chain links TRBV6-5 to TRBJ2-3; 11 bases are shared with TRBD2. This CDR3 spans 15 amino acids. The ends lost 5 bases at V and 2 bases at J; junction bases unmatched: 3. The germline gives CDR1 MNHEY, CDR2 SVGAGI.